This TCR beta chain is from a study of human T cells and chemical hapten exposure. Study summary: Upper-back patches of 0.01% DPC were read at 6 days.

Germline V gene lookup returns CDR1 SSHAT and CDR2 FNYEAQ (reference sequence). The CDR3 consists of 12 residues. This clonotype was picked up a small number of times. At one end the junction does not follow the germline gene, possibly because of a read error. The time point denotes: patch test 3, about 24 weeks after DPC sensitization. The treatment here: therapeutic diphenylcyclopropenone sensitization with weekly scalp DPC. Venepuncture was done earlier than the placement of each patch test. Extraction yielded total RNA from whole blood (unfractionated). TCRdb processed the RACE reads anew with MiXCR; each CDR3 protein has one entry. The sample comprises 150,000 to 200,000 distinct CDR3 sequences, about 25% of which are singletons, and 2% to 3% rests with the top ten.

V and J are TRBV7-7 and TRBJ2-2; D is unresolved. The sequence was collected from a woman aged 35 to 49 with alopecia areata. Some clones in this sample may be carry-over from other donors' samples. Specimen: whole blood, collected in connection with sensitization to the hapten diphenylcyclopropenone (DPC). In DNA form, the CDR3 reads TGTGCTAGCAGCCGACTTTTCGGGGAGCTGTTTTTT. Translated: CASSRLFGELFF. Looking up the rest from reference TRBV7-7 and TRBJ2-2 gives the full variable domain: GAGVSQSPRYKVTKRGQDVTLRCDPISSHATLYWYQQALGQGPEFLTYFNYEAQPDKSGLPSDRFSAERPEGSISTLTIQRTEQRDSAMYRCASSRLFGELFFGEGSRLTVL.